These T cell receptor beta chains were read from a single sample in a study of blood T cells in healthy people across ages. TCRdb re-called the 5' RACE reads through MiXCR, storing one row per CDR3 protein. The sample comprises about 900,000 distinct CDR3 sequences, roughly 60% of which are singletons, and roughly 25% rests with the top ten. Sequenced input: blood. These receptor sequences come from a man between 25 and 39 years old in good health. Each CDR3 is given with its conserved first and last residue. Each record gives: V gene, J gene, CDR3 length, CDR3 protein.

V: TRBV7-2
J: TRBJ1-4
length: 14
CDR3: CASSLVFGDEKLFF

V: TRBV10-3
J: TRBJ2-3
length: 17
CDR3: CAITQGLAGGMTDTQYF

V: TRBV7-9
J: TRBJ2-6
length: 19
CDR3: CASTLGASSPWSGANVLTF

V: TRBV9
J: TRBJ1-2
length: 15
CDR3: CASSQLSTGGNGYTF

V: TRBV28
J: TRBJ2-7
length: 15
CDR3: CASLGAGGQDYEQYF

V: TRBV28
J: TRBJ2-5
length: 14
CDR3: CASSFVGTEETQYF

V: TRBV6-1
J: TRBJ1-5
length: 14
CDR3: CASSDQRINQPQHF

V: TRBV20-1
J: TRBJ2-3
length: 14
CDR3: CSAFRGGATDTQYF

V: TRBV14
J: TRBJ2-3
length: 13
CDR3: CASSLNIADTQYF

V: TRBV15
J: TRBJ2-5
length: 16
CDR3: CATSAQSGGAWETQYF

V: TRBV6-5
J: TRBJ2-3
length: 17
CDR3: CASSYSKWSQGIYTQYF

V: TRBV5-6
J: TRBJ1-2
length: 14
CDR3: CASSFWGHDYGYTF

V: TRBV7-8
J: TRBJ2-5
length: 13
CDR3: CASSLLLQETQYF

V: TRBV14
J: TRBJ1-6
length: 15
CDR3: CASSQSQGGRSPLHF

V: TRBV2
J: TRBJ2-5
length: 15
CDR3: CASKSPRAGEETQYF

V: TRBV4-3
J: TRBJ2-1
length: 18
CDR3: CASGQDWTGQRVYNEQFF

V: TRBV20-1
J: TRBJ2-7
length: 11
CDR3: CSAQSSYEQYF

V: TRBV28
J: TRBJ2-5
length: 17
CDR3: CASSVTGGGTPQETQYF

V: TRBV28
J: TRBJ1-2
length: 13
CDR3: CASSTGGGYGYTF

V: TRBV20-1
J: TRBJ2-3
length: 12
CDR3: CSAKGGGDTQYF

V: TRBV7-2
J: TRBJ1-6
length: 16
CDR3: CASSSTGELYNSPLHF

V: TRBV7-2
J: TRBJ1-5
length: 15
CDR3: CASSSIRDTNQPQHF

V: TRBV6-5
J: TRBJ2-1
length: 14
CDR3: CASSRSKRGNEQFF

V: TRBV20-1
J: TRBJ2-3
length: 13
CDR3: CSASREESDTQYF

V: TRBV7-2
J: TRBJ2-3
length: 12
CDR3: CASSANTDTQYF

V: TRBV30
J: TRBJ2-5
length: 16
CDR3: CAWSVGSGGSPGTQYF

V: TRBV28
J: TRBJ2-7
length: 16
CDR3: CASTSPGQAEMNQQYF

V: TRBV7-2
J: TRBJ2-4
length: 17
CDR3: CASSLADRGVAKNIQYF

V: TRBV4-1
J: TRBJ2-2
length: 13
CDR3: CASSQGPIGELFF

V: TRBV5-6
J: TRBJ2-3
length: 13
CDR3: CASSSLGVEAQYF

V: TRBV7-2
J: .
length: 15
CDR3: CASSPIYRGRDEQYF

V: TRBV6-2/TRBV6-3
J: TRBJ2-1
length: 15
CDR3: CASKKDRLVNNEQFF

V: TRBV5-1
J: TRBJ1-2
length: 14
CDR3: CASNPAGGNPSYTF

V: TRBV6-5
J: TRBJ1-4
length: 16
CDR3: CASSRGQPLTDEKLFF

V: TRBV7-2
J: .
length: 13
CDR3: CASSRSLTYEQYF

V: TRBV28
J: TRBJ1-2
length: 14
CDR3: CASSLVMTNYGYTF

V: TRBV5-1
J: TRBJ2-1
length: 17
CDR3: CASSLPGGGNIYNEQFF

V: TRBV20-1
J: TRBJ2-5
length: 13
CDR3: CSAEIQGRETQYF

V: TRBV10-2
J: TRBJ2-7
length: 14
CDR3: CASRQGPEWYEQYF

V: TRBV3-1
J: TRBJ2-1
length: 16
CDR3: CASSQGLAGSYNEQFF

V: TRBV4-1
J: .
length: 14
CDR3: CASSHGQGKYEQYF

V: TRBV20-1
J: TRBJ2-5
length: 13
CDR3: CSASGLLKETQYF

V: TRBV4-2
J: TRBJ2-4
length: 16
CDR3: CASSQDLGTSGDIQYF

V: TRBV6-6
J: TRBJ2-7
length: 15
CDR3: CASSYGGGALSEQYF

V: TRBV9
J: TRBJ2-7
length: 17
CDR3: CASSDILASLSHYEQYF

V: TRBV4-1
J: TRBJ2-2
length: 18
CDR3: CASSERFGGFSNTGELFF

V: TRBV20-1
J: TRBJ2-1
length: 14
CDR3: CSARERGSYNEQFF

V: TRBV7-2
J: TRBJ2-4
length: 11
CDR3: CASSLVVGQYF

V: TRBV6-1
J: TRBJ2-1
length: 15
CDR3: CASRTGLPPYNEQFF

V: TRBV20-1
J: TRBJ1-2
length: 14
CDR3: CSATIGGRYYGYTF

V: TRBV28
J: TRBJ2-5
length: 15
CDR3: CASSLPGTRWYEQNF

V: TRBV15
J: TRBJ2-7
length: 11
CDR3: CATSRDREEYF

V: TRBV29-1
J: TRBJ2-3
length: 11
CDR3: CSVTSTDTQYF

V: TRBV12-3/TRBV12-4
J: TRBJ1-2
length: 13
CDR3: CASRTGGGYGYTF

V: TRBV9
J: TRBJ2-7
length: 14
CDR3: CASSVRTGSDEQYF

V: TRBV14
J: TRBJ2-3
length: 16
CDR3: CASSHTDTHFADTQYF

V: TRBV12-3/TRBV12-4
J: TRBJ1-6
length: 14
CDR3: CASSLRTVGSPLHF